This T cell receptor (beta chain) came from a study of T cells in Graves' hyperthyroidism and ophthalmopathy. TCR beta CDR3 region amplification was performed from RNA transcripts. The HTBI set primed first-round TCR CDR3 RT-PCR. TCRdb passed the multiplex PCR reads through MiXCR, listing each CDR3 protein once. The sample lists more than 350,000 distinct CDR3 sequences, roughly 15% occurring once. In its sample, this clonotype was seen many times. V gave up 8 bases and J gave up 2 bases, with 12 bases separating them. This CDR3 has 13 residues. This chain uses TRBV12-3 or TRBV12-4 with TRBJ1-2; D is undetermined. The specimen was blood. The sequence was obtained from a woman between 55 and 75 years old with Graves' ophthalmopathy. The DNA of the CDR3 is TGTGCCAGCCTTCTCAGCCTCAACTATGGCTACACCTTC. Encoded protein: CASLLSLNYGYTF.